This T cell receptor beta chain was documented in a study of sequential checkpoint blockade in melanoma. At the level of the study: First-line arms were nivolumab then ipilimumab, or the reverse, randomized 1:1. TCRβ was sequenced from DNA of 91 pretreatment tumors.

The repertoire was sequenced with immunoSEQ multiplex PCR; TCRdb's copy has only in-frame clones and lacks some. The table records 37,000 or so clones, about 30% of them present only once. Sample treatment: randomized to nivolumab then ipilimumab (arm A) or the reverse (arm B). CDR1 MNHGY and CDR2 SAAAGT come from the germline V gene. V was shortened by 5 bases and J by 1 base, with 9 bases between the two germline ends. The CDR3 length is 13 residues. With respect to this clone: Its antigen is unknown.

Findings of the study overall: Patients with week-13 increases in T-cell fraction and clonality benefited about 30 times more often. Pretreatment TIL clonality tracked with response in the nivolumab-first arm.

This clonotype was sampled from a human donor with melanoma. The specimen was tumor tissue (inferred from file names), collected from a patient given nivolumab and ipilimumab in sequence. V usage is TRBV6-8 and J usage is TRBJ2-7; D is uncertain. CDR3 DNA sequence: TGTGCCAGCAGTGTAGCTGTTTCCTACGAGCAGTACTTC. Amino acid sequence: CASSVAVSYEQYF.